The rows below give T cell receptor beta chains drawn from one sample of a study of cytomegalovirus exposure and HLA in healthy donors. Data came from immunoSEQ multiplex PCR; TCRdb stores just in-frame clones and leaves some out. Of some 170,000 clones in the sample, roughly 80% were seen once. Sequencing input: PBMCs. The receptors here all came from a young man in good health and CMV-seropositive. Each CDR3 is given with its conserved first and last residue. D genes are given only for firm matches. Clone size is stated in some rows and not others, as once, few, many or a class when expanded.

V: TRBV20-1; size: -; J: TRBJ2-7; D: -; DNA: TGCAGTGCTAGAGGGGGGCTACAGCAGTACTTC; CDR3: CSARGGLQQYF
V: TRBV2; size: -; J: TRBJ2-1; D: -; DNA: TGTGCCAGCAATTTTTTGAGGAGCACCTACAATGAGCAGTTCTTC; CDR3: CASNFLRSTYNEQFF
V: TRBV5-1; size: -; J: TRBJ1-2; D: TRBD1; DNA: TGCGCCAGTGGGACAGACGGCTATGGCTACACCTTC; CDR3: CASGTDGYGYTF
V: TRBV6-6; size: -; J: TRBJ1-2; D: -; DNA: TGTGCCAGCAGCGGGAGCAGAAACTCCTATGGCTACACCTTC; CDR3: CASSGSRNSYGYTF
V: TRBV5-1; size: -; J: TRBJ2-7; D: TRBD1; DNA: TGCGCCAGCAGCCTGGGGACAGGGGTTACTTGGGAGCAGTACTTC; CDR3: CASSLGTGVTWEQYF
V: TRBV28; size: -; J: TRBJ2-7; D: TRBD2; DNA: TGTGCCAGCAGTTTTCCGGCGGGGGGGGAGTGGGAGCAGTACTTC; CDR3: CASSFPAGGEWEQYF
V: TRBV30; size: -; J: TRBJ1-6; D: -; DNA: TGTGCCTGGAGTAAGGGGGGGCAATCCTATAATTCACCCCTCCACTTT; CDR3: CAWSKGGQSYNSPLHF
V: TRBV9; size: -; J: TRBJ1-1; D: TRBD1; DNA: TGTGCCAGCAGCGTAGGGGCCCAGGGGGCCCTAGCTTTCTTT; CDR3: CASSVGAQGALAFF
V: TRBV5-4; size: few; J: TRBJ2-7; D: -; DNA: TGTGCCAGCAGCTTGGCAGGTCCGTTGTCCGCCTACGAGCAGTACTTC; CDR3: CASSLAGPLSAYEQYF
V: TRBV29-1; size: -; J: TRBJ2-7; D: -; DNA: TGCAGCGTTGAAACAGGATCCTACGAGCAGTACTTC; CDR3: CSVETGSYEQYF
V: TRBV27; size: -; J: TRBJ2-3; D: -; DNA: TGTGCCAGCGCACTCGGAGATACGCAGTATTTT; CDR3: CASALGDTQYF
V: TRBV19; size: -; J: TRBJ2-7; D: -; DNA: TGTGCCAGTAGTACTTTTACCGGAGGAGACGAGCAGTACTTC; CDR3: CASSTFTGGDEQYF
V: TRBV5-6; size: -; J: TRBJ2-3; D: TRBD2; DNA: TGTGCCAGCAGCTTACGGCGGGGGAGCACAGATACGCAGTATTTT; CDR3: CASSLRRGSTDTQYF
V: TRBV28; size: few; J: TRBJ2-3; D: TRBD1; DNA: TGTGCCAGCAGTTCCTCGGGACAGGGGCTAGATACGCAGTATTTT; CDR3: CASSSSGQGLDTQYF
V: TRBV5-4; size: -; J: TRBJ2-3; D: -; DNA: TGTGCCAGCAGCTTGTATAGAGGCACAGATACGCAGTATTTT; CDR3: CASSLYRGTDTQYF
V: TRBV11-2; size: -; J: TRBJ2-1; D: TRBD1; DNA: TGTGCCAGCAGCCAGGGGGCCTATGCCTACAATGAGCAGTTCTTC; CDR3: CASSQGAYAYNEQFF
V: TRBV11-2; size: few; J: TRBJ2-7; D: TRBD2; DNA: TGTGCCAGCAGCTTTGGACTAGCGGGAGGGTCTACGGGCTACGAGCAGTACTTC; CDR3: CASSFGLAGGSTGYEQYF
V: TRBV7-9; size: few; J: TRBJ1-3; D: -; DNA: TGTGCCAGCAGCTCACACCCAGGGGACACCATATATTTT; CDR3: CASSSHPGDTIYF
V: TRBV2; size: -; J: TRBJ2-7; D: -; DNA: TGTGCCAGCAGTGAGTTTGGGGGGGGGCAGGGGTACGAGCAGTACTTC; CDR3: CASSEFGGGQGYEQYF
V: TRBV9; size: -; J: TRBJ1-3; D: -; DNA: TGTGCCAGCAGCGGCTCCAGGGATTCTGGAAACACCATATATTTT; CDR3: CASSGSRDSGNTIYF
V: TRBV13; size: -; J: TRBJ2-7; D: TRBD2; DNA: TGTGCCAGCAGTCCCGGCGGGAGCTCCTACGAGCAGTACTTC; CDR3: CASSPGGSSYEQYF
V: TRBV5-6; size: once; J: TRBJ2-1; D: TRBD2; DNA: TGTGCCAGCAGCCACCAAACTAGCGGGAGTACGTATGAGCAGTTCTTC; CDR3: CASSHQTSGSTYEQFF
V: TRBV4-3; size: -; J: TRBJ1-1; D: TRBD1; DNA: TGCGCCAGCAGCCAGGGCATGGGACAGGAGGAAGCTTTCTTT; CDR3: CASSQGMGQEEAFF
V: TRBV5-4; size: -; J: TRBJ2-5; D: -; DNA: TGTGCCAGCAGCTTTCCGGGAGACGAGACCCAGTACTTC; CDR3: CASSFPGDETQYF
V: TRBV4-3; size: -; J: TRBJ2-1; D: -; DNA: TGCGCCAGCAGCCAAGTAGCGAGGTACTACAATGAGCAGTTCTTC; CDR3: CASSQVARYYNEQFF
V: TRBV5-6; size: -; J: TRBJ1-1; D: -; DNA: TGTGCCAGCAGCTTGGGGGCCACTGAAGCTTTCTTT; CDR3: CASSLGATEAFF
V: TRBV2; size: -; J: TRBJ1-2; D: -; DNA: TGTGCCAGCAGGACGAGAGGGGGGGTCTATGGCTACACCTTC; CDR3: CASRTRGGVYGYTF
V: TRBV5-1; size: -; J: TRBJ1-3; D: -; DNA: TGCGCCAGCAGCCCCGGACAGTTCATCTCTGGAAACACCATATATTTT; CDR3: CASSPGQFISGNTIYF
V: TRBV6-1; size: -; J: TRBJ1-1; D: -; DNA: TGTGCCAGCAGGCAACGGACAGAAAGAGGTGAAGCTTTCTTT; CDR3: CASRQRTERGEAFF
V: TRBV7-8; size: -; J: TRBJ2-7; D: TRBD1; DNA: TGTGCCAGCAGCTCGGGACAGCTATCCCGCTACGAGCAGTACTTC; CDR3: CASSSGQLSRYEQYF
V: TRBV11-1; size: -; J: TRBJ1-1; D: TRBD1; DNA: TGTGCCAGCACCCCGACAGGGGGACACACTGAAGCTTTCTTT; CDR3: CASTPTGGHTEAFF
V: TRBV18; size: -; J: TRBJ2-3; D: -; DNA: TGTGCCAGCTCACCCAAGGGGGCAGATACGCAGTATTTT; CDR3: CASSPKGADTQYF
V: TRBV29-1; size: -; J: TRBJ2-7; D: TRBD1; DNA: TGCAGCGTCGGAGGACAGGGCCGGTACGAGCAGTACTTC; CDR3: CSVGGQGRYEQYF
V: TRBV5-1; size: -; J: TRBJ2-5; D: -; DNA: TGCGCCAGCAGCTACCTGTCGGCAGGGGTCAGGGAGACCCAGTACTTC; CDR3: CASSYLSAGVRETQYF
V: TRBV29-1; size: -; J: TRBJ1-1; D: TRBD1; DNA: TGCAGCGTTGTTGGGCAGGGGGGCACTGAAGCTTTCTTT; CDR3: CSVVGQGGTEAFF
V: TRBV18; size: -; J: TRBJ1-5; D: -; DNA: TGTGCCAGCTCACCGACAGCCGATCAGCCCCAGCATTTT; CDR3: CASSPTADQPQHF
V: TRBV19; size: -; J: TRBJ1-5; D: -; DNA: TGTGCCAGTAGTATAGAGGAGGGACAGCCCCAGCATTTT; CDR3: CASSIEEGQPQHF
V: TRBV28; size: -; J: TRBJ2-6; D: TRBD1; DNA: TGTGCCAGCAGTTCCATGGACAGGGTAGATGCCGGGGCCAACGTCCTGACTTTC; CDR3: CASSSMDRVDAGANVLTF
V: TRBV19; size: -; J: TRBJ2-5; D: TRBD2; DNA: TGTGCCAGTAGTATGGCGGGAGGAGGAGAGACCCAGTACTTC; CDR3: CASSMAGGGETQYF
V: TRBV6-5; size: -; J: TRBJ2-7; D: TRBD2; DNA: TGTGCCAGCAGGGAGGTAGCGGGATTGCACTACGAGCAGTACTTC; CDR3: CASREVAGLHYEQYF